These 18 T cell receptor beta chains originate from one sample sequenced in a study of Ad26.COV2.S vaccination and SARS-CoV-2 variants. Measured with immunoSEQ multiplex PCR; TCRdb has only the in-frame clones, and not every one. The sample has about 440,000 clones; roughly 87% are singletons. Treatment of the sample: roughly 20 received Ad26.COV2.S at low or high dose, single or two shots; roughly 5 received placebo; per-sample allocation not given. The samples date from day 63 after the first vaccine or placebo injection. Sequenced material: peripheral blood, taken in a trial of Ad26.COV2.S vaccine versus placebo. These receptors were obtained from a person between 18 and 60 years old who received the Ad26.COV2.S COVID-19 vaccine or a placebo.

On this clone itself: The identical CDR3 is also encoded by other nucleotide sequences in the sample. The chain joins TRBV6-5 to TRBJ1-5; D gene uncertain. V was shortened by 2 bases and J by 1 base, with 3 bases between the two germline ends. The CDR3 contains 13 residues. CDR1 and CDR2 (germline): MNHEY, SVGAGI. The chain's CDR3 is CASSYDSNQPQHF. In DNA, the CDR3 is TGTGCCAGCAGTTACGACAGCAATCAGCCCCAGCATTTT.

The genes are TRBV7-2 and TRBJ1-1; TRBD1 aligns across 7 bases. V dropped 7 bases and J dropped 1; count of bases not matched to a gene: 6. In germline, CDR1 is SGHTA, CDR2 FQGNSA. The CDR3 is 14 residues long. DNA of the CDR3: TGTGCCAGCACCCGACAGGGCGGGAACACTGAAGCTTTCTTT. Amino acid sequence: CASTRQGGNTEAFF.

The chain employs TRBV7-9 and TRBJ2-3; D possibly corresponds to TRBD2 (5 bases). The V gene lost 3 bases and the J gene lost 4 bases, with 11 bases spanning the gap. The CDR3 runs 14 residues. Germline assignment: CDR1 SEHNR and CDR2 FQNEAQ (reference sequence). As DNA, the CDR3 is TGTGCCAGCAGCTTCTTTCTGGGAGCAGATACGCAGTATTTT. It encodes CASSFFLGADTQYF.

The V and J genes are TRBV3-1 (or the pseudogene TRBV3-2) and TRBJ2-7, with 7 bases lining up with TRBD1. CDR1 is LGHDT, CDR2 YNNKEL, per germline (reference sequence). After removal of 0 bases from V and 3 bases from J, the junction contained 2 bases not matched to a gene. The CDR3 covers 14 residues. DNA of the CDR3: TGTGCCAGCAGCCAAGATACAGGGGTCTACGAGCAGTACTTC. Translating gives CASSQDTGVYEQYF.

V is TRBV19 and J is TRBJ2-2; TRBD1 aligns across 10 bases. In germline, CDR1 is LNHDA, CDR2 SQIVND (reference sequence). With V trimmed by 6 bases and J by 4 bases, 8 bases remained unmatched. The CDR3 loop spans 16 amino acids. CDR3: CASRISGTGVTGELFF. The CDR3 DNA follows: TGTGCCAGTAGAATATCCGGGACAGGGGTCACCGGGGAGCTGTTTTTT.

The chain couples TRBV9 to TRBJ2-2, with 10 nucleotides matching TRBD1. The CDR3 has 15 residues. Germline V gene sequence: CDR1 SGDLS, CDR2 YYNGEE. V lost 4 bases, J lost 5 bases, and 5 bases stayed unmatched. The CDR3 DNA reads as TGTGCCAGCAGCCCGAGACAGGGGGCGACCGGGGAGCTGTTTTTT. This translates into CASSPRQGATGELFF.

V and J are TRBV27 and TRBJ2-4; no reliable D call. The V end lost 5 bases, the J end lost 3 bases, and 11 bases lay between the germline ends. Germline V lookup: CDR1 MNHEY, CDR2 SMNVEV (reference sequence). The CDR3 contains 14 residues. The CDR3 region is CASSVTSNKNIQYF. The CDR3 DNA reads TGTGCCAGCAGTGTGACATCGAACAAAAACATTCAGTACTTC.

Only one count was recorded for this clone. The CDR3 is CASSHLLSLLSSGNTIYF. The CDR3 region has the DNA TGTGCCAGTAGTCATTTGTTGAGTCTCCTGAGCTCTGGAAACACCATATATTTT. The chain carries TRBV19 and TRBJ1-3; D remains ambiguous. V lost 5 bases and J 0 bases, leaving 20 bases between the germline ends. CDR1 LNHDA and CDR2 SQIVND come from the germline V gene (reference sequence). This CDR3 comprises 18 residues.

The CDR3 DNA is TGTGCCAGCAGTCCGCCCGCAGGGCAAAAGGTGAACACTGAAGCTTTCTTT. This sequence encodes CASSPPAGQKVNTEAFF. The chain employs TRBV28 and TRBJ1-1; D might be TRBD1 (5 bases). This CDR3 is built from 17 residues. Trimming took 5 bases from V and 0 from J, leaving 19 bases between them. Germline lookup yields CDR1 MDHEN and CDR2 SYDVKM.

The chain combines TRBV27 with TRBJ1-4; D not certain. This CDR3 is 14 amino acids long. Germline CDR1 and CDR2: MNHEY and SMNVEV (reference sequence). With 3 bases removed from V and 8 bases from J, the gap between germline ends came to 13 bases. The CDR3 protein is CASSFAGSLEKLFF. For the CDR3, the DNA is TGTGCCAGCAGTTTTGCGGGGAGTTTGGAAAAACTGTTTTTT.

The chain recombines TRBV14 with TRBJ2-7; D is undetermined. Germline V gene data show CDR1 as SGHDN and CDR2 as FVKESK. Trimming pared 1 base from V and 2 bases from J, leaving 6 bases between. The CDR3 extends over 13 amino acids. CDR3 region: CASSQVSAYEQYF. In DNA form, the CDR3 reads TGTGCCAGCAGCCAAGTGTCAGCCTACGAGCAGTACTTC.

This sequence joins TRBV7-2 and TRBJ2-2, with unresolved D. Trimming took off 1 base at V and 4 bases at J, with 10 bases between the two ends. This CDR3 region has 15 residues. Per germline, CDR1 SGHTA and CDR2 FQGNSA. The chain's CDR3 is CASSLGGKPTGELFF. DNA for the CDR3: TGTGCCAGCAGCTTAGGCGGAAAACCCACCGGGGAGCTGTTTTTT.

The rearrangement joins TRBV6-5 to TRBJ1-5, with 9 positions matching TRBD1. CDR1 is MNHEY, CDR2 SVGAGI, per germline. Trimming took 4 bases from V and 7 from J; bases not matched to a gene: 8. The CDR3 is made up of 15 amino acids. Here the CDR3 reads CASSLTGGAWQPQHF. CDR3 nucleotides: TGTGCCAGCAGTTTAACAGGGGGCGCCTGGCAGCCCCAGCATTTT.

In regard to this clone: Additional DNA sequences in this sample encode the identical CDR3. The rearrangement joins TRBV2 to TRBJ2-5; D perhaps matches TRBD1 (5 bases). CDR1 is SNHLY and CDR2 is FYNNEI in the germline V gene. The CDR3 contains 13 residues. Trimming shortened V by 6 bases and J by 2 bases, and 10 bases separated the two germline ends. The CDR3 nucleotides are TGTGCCAGCAGCCTTGACAGACAAGAGACCCAGTACTTC. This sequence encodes CASSLDRQETQYF.

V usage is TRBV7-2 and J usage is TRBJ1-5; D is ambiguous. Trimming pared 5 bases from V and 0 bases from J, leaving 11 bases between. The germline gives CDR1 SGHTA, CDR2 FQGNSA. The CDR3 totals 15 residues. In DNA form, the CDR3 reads TGTGCCAGCAGCCCCCGACCTAATAGCAATCAGCCCCAGCATTTT. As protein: CASSPRPNSNQPQHF.

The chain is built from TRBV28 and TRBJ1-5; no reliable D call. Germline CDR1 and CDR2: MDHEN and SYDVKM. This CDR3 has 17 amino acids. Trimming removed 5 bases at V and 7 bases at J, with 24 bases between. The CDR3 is CASSPGEGGLRKQPQHF. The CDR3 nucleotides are TGTGCCAGCAGTCCAGGCGAGGGCGGGTTGAGGAAGCAGCCCCAGCATTTT.

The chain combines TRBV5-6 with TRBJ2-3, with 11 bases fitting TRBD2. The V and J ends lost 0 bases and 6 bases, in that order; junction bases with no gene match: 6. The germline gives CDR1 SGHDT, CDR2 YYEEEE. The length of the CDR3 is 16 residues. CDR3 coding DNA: TGTGCCAGCAGCTTGGGACTAGCGGGATCGTGGGATACGCAGTATTTT. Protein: CASSLGLAGSWDTQYF. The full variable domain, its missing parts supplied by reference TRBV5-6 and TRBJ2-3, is DAGVTQSPTHLIKTRGQQVTLRCSPKSGHDTVSWYQQALGQGPQFIFQYYEEEERQRGNFPDRFSGHQFPNYSSELNVNALLLGDSALYLCASSLGLAGSWDTQYFGPGTRLTVL.

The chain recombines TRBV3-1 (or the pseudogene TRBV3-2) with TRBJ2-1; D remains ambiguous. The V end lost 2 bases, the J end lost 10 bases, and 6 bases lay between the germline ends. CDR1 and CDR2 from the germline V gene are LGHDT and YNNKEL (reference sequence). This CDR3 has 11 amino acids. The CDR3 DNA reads TGTGCCAGCAGCCAAAGCGAAGAGCAGTTCTTC. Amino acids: CASSQSEEQFF.